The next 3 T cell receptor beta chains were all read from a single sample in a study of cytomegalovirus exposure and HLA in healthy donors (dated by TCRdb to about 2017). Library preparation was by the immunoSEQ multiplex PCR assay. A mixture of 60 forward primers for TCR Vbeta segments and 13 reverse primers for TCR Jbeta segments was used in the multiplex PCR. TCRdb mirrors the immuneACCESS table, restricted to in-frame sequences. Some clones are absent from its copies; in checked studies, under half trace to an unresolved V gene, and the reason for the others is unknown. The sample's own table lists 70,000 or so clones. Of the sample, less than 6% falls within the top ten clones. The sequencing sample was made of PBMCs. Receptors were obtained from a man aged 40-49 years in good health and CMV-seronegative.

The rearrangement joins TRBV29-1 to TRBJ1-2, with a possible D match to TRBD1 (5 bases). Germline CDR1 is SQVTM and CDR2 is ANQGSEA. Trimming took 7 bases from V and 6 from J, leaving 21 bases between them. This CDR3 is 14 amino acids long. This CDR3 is CSAGPAGRLDGYTF. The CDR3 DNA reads TGCAGCGCCGGACCCGCGGGGCGGCTTGATGGCTACACCTTC.

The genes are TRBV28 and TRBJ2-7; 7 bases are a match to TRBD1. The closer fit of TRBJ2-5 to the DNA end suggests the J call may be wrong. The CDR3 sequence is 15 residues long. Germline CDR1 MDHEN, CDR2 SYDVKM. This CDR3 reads CASRNRQGPHETQYF. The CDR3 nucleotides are TGTGCCAGCAGGAACAGACAGGGACCTCACGAGACCCAGTACTTC.

CDR3 protein: CASSTSQGMNTEAFF. The CDR3, as DNA: TGTGCCAGCAGCACCTCACAGGGTATGAACACTGAAGCTTTCTTT. J is TRBJ1-1 and V is TRBV7-8, with a possible D match to TRBD1 (6 bases). The germline CDR1 and CDR2 sequences are SGHVS and FQNEAQ. The V end was cut by 5 bases, the J end by 0 bases, with 13 bases between. This CDR3 region has 15 residues.